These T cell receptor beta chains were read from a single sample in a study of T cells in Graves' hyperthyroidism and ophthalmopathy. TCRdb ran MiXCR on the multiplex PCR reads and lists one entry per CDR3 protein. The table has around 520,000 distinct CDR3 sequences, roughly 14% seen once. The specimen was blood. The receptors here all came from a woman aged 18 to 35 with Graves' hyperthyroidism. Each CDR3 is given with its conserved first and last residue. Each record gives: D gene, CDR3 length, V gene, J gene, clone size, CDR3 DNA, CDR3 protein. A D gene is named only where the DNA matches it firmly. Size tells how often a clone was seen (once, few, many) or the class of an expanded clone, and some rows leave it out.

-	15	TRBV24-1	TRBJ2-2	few	TGTGCCACCAGTGATTTGGTGTCAAACACCGGGGAGCTGTTTTTT	CATSDLVSNTGELFF
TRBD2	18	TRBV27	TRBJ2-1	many	TGTGCCAGCAGTTTAAGGACTAGCGGGAGCGGGTCCTACAATGAGCAGTTCTTC	CASSLRTSGSGSYNEQFF
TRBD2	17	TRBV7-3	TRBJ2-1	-	TGTGCCAGCAGCTTAGGGGCTAGCGGGAGCTCCTACAATGAGCAGTTCTTC	CASSLGASGSSYNEQFF
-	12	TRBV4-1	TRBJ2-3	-	TGCGCCAGCAGCCACGTGGCAGATACGCAGTATTTT	CASSHVADTQYF
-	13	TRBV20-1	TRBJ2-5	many	TGCAGTGCTAGCCCCACCCCTGGGGAGACCCAGTACTTC	CSASPTPGETQYF
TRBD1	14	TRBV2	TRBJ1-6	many	TGTGCCAGCAGTGTCCGGGACAGCAATTCACCCCTCCACTTT	CASSVRDSNSPLHF
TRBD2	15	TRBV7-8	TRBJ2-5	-	TGTGCCAGCGGGGGACTAGCGGTACCTCAAGAGACCCAGTACTTC	CASGGLAVPQETQYF
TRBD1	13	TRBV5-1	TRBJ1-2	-	TGCGCCAGCAGCTTCCGGGACAGGGTTGGCTACACCTTC	CASSFRDRVGYTF
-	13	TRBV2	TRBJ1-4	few	TGTGCCAGCAGTGAAGGAAATAATGAAAAACTGTTTTTT	CASSEGNNEKLFF
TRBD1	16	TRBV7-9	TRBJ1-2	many	TGTGCCAGCAGCTTAGAGGCCCGACAGGGGACCGGTGGCTACACCTTC	CASSLEARQGTGGYTF
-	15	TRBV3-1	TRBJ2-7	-	TGTGCCAGCAGCCTAACCGGACACCTCCAGAACGAGCAGTACTTC	CASSLTGHLQNEQYF
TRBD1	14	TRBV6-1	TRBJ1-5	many	TGTGCCAGCGGGACAGGGTTGTTCAATCAGCCCCAGCATTTT	CASGTGLFNQPQHF
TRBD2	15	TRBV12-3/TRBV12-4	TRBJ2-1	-	TGTGCCAGCAGCCGCATGAGATGGGAGGGCAATGAGCAGTTCTTC	CASSRMRWEGNEQFF
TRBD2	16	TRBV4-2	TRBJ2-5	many	TGTGCCAGCAGCCAAGAAGGGGATGGGGAGGGAGAGACCCAGTACTTC	CASSQEGDGEGETQYF
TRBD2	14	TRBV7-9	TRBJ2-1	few	TGTGCCAGCAGTGGGGGCGGGGGGGGAAATGAGCAGTTCTTC	CASSGGGGGNEQFF
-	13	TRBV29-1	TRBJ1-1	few	TGCAGCGTTGTTGGGGGCGGAATCGCTGAAGCTTTCTTT	CSVVGGGIAEAFF
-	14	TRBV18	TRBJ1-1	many	TGTGCCAGCTCACCAGAGACGGTGAACACTGAAGCTTTCTTT	CASSPETVNTEAFF
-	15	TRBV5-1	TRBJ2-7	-	TGCGCCAGCAGCTTGGATTCAGGGTTTCACAACGAGCAGTGCTTC	CASSLDSGFHNEQCF
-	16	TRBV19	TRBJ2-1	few	TGTGCCAGTACTCCTTTAGCGGCAAGCTCCTACAATGAGCAGTTCTTC	CASTPLAASSYNEQFF
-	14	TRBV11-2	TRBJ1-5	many	TGTGCCAGCAGCTGGGGGTCGGAGAGTCAGCCCCAGCATTTT	CASSWGSESQPQHF
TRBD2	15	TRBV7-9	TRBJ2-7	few	TGTGCCAGCAGCTTAATACGGGAGGGTAGACACGAGCAGTACTTC	CASSLIREGRHEQYF
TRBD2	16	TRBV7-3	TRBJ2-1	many	TGTGCCAGCAGTTATCTAGCGGGGCCGGCCTACAATGAGCAGTTCTTC	CASSYLAGPAYNEQFF
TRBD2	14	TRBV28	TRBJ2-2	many	TGTGCCAGCAAAGCCGGGACTAGCAGGCGGGAGCTGTTTTTT	CASKAGTSRRELFF
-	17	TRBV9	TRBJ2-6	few	TGTGCCAGCAGCCTAGAACGGGGGGCCTCTGGGGCCAACGTCCTGACTTTC	CASSLERGASGANVLTF
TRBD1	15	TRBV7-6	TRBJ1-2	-	TGTGCCAGCAGCCCAGGGGGGAGAGCTAACTATGGCTACACCTTC	CASSPGGRANYGYTF
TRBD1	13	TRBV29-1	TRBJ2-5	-	TGCAGCACCGGACAGGGGGTGGGTGAGACCCAGTACTTC	CSTGQGVGETQYF
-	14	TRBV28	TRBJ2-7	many	TGTGCCAGCAGCCGCCCGGACTTAACCTACGAGCAGTACTTC	CASSRPDLTYEQYF